This T cell receptor beta chain was identified during a study of patients and donors after allogeneic stem cell transplantation. TCRdb redid the calling of the RT-PCR reads with MiXCR, one entry per CDR3 protein. The sample lists some 960,000 distinct CDR3 sequences, about a sixth seen once, with roughly 6% in the top ten. Trimming removed 3 bases at V and 4 bases at J, with 15 bases between. CDR3 length: 15 residues. Germline CDR1 is LNHNV and CDR2 is YYDKDF (reference sequence). This clonotype has only a few counts. The chain is built from TRBV15 and TRBJ1-1, with a possible D match to TRBD1 (5 bases). The specimen was blood, either unsorted or a sorted T cell fraction (not recorded which). This clonotype was obtained from a human donor who was either an allogeneic HSCT recipient or a stem cell or donor lymphocyte infusion donor (not recorded which). It is not recorded whose cells these are; they may come from a transplant donor. In DNA, the CDR3 is TGTGCCACCAGCAGGGTACAGGCGGGGGTCACTGAAGCTTTCTTT. This sequence encodes CATSRVQAGVTEAFF.